These 30 T cell receptor beta chains originate from one sample sequenced in a study of shared clonotypes between healthy human individuals. Some clones are missing from TCRdb's copy, which holds only in-frame ones; the method was immunoSEQ multiplex PCR. Of 550,000 to 850,000 clones listed, approximately 77% are singletons. Material for sequencing was memory CD4+ T cells sorted from blood. The subset denotes: CD45RA-negative fraction. The origin of the receptors is a woman between 25 and 40 years old in good health.

The chain combines TRBV28 with TRBJ1-1; D is perhaps TRBD1 (5 bases). Germline-derived CDR1 and CDR2 are MDHEN and SYDVKM. The CDR3 spans 14 residues. V was clipped by 5 bases and J by 1 base, with 11 bases between them. The CDR3 is CASSRRDANTEAFF. The CDR3 DNA reads TGTGCCAGCAGTCGCAGGGACGCGAACACTGAAGCTTTCTTT.

The V gene is TRBV7-8, the J gene TRBJ1-1; D is perhaps TRBD1 (5 bases). Germline CDR1 and CDR2: SGHVS and FQNEAQ. Trimming took off 1 base at V and 4 bases at J, with 16 bases between the two ends. The CDR3 runs 16 residues. CDR3 in DNA: TGTGCCAGCAGCTTAGTGGTCGGGCAGGGTGGCACTGAAGCTTTCTTT. Its protein product is CASSLVVGQGGTEAFF.

This chain links TRBV6-6 with TRBJ2-1; 8 bases map to TRBD2. CDR3 length equals 15 residues. The V gene's germline CDR1 is MNHNY and CDR2 SVGAGI (reference sequence). V was pared by 5 bases and J by 9 bases, with 12 bases of the junction left unmatched. CDR3 bases: TGTGCCAGCAGTCGGACTAGCTCGGAGAGGGGTGAGCAGTTCTTC. The encoded protein is CASSRTSSERGEQFF.

The rearrangement joins TRBV7-8 to TRBJ2-6, with D uncertain. Deletions cut 2 bases from V and 5 bases from J, with 16 bases between. CDR1 is SGHVS and CDR2 is FQNEAQ in the germline V gene. This CDR3 region has 17 residues. CDR3 in amino acids: CASSLISISLRANVLTF. CDR3 bases: TGTGCCAGCAGCTTAATTAGTATTAGTTTGCGGGCCAACGTCCTGACTTTC.

On this clone itself: The same CDR3 is also encoded by other DNA sequences in this sample. The chain couples TRBV7-3 to TRBJ2-3, with D unclear. Trimming stripped 2 bases from V and 3 bases from J, with 6 bases between. Germline V gene lookup returns CDR1 SGHTA and CDR2 FQGTGA. This CDR3 is 13 amino acids long. CDR3 sequence: CASSLSITDTQYF. The DNA of the CDR3 is TGTGCCAGCAGCTTATCAATAACAGATACGCAGTATTTT. Complete variable domain (other parts from reference TRBV7-3 and TRBJ2-3): GAGVSQTPSNKVTEKGKYVELRCDPISGHTALYWYRQSLGQGPEFLIYFQGTGAADDSGLPNDRFFAVRPEGSVSTLKIQRTERGDSAVYLCASSLSITDTQYFGPGTRLTVL.

V is TRBV29-1 and J is TRBJ2-1, with TRBD1 identical over 7 bases. Germline CDR1 is SQVTM and CDR2 is ANQGSEA. This CDR3 is built from 12 residues. J gave up 8 bases and V 1 base, and 2 bases lay outside the gene matches. The CDR3, as DNA: TGCAGCGTTGAAGGACAGGGCGATGAGCAGTTCTTC. Amino acid sequence: CSVEGQGDEQFF.

The rearrangement joins TRBV28 to TRBJ2-6, with D hard to call. V was pared by 4 bases and J by 0 bases, with 7 bases between. CDR1 is MDHEN, CDR2 SYDVKM, per germline. The CDR3 is made up of 15 amino acids. CDR3 protein: CASSSASSGANVLTF. The CDR3, as DNA: TGTGCCAGCAGTTCAGCGAGCTCTGGGGCCAACGTCCTGACTTTC.

Comment on this clone: One end of the junction fails to match germline, which may point to a read error. The rearrangement joins TRBV5-8 to TRBJ2-7; 11 nucleotides line up with TRBD2. The CDR3 has 14 amino acids. Germline V gene data show CDR1 as SGHTS and CDR2 as YDEGEE. The CDR3 spells CASSRGLAGYEQYF. DNA for the CDR3: TGCGCCAGCAGCAGAGGACTAGCGGGTTACGAGCAGTACTTC. The variable domain in full, with the rest retrieved from reference TRBV5-8 and TRBJ2-7, is EAGVTQSPTHLIKTRGQQATLRCSPISGHTSVYWYQQALGLGLQFLLWYDEGEERNRGNFPPRFSGRQFPNYSSELNVNALELEDSALYLCASSRGLAGYEQYFGPGTRLTVT.

CDR3 in amino acids: CASSLGGRAHEQYF. The CDR3 DNA reads TGTGCCAGCAGCCTGGGGGGGAGAGCCCACGAGCAGTACTTC. This sequence joins TRBV7-9 and TRBJ2-7; 7 nucleotides align to TRBD2. The V gene's germline CDR1 is SEHNR and CDR2 FQNEAQ (reference sequence). J lost 5 bases, V lost 5 bases, and 9 bases had no gene match. The CDR3 is 14 amino acids.

Concerning this clone: The sample has other DNA sequences that encode this CDR3 too. The chain uses TRBV5-5 and TRBJ2-1; TRBD2 matches 12 bases. J was trimmed by 10 bases and V by 0 bases; bases with no gene match: 2. Germline CDR1 reads SGHKS; CDR2 reads YYEKEE (reference sequence). The CDR3 has 14 amino acids. This chain's CDR3 is CASSLGLAGVEQFF. The CDR3 bases are TGTGCCAGCAGCTTGGGACTAGCGGGGGTCGAGCAGTTCTTC.

The V gene is TRBV5-5, the J gene TRBJ1-4, with D possibly being TRBD1 (6 bases). Germline CDR1 and CDR2: SGHKS and YYEKEE (reference sequence). The germline V and J ends were trimmed by 2 bases and 2 bases, with 16 bases remaining between them. The CDR3 has 17 residues. This chain's CDR3 is CASSLLTQGFTNEKLFF. CDR3 nucleotide sequence: TGTGCCAGCAGCTTATTAACCCAGGGGTTCACTAATGAAAAACTGTTTTTT.

For this clone: One junction end does not reproduce the germline sequence, and a read error may be involved. The chain has TRBV5-6 and TRBJ2-3, with no clear D. The CDR3 has 11 amino acids. Germline CDR1 and CDR2: SGHDT and YYEEEE. CDR3 sequence: CASSFRDAQYF. The DNA of the CDR3 is TGTGCCAGCAGCTTCCGAGATGCGCAGTATTTT.

V and J are TRBV5-4 and TRBJ1-5; TRBD1 aligns across 8 bases. The V gene end was trimmed by 4 bases and the J gene end by 4 bases; junction bases not matched to a gene: 4. From germline, CDR1 is SGHNT and CDR2 YYREEE (reference sequence). The CDR3 has 14 residues. CDR3: CASSMDRVNQPQHF. In DNA form, the CDR3 reads TGTGCCAGCAGCATGGACAGGGTAAATCAGCCCCAGCATTTT.

This chain joins TRBV28 and TRBJ1-2; D may be TRBD1 (5 bases). The CDR3 extends over 14 amino acids. Germline CDR1 reads MDHEN; CDR2 reads SYDVKM. Trimming took 7 bases from V and 4 from J, leaving 16 bases between them. The DNA for the CDR3 is TGTGCCAGCACAGGGAGGTCCCGAGTCTATGGCTACACCTTC. Amino acid sequence: CASTGRSRVYGYTF.

This clone was detected many times. The chain combines TRBV9 with TRBJ1-2, with 12 bases matching TRBD1. This CDR3 contains 13 residues. CDR1 SGDLS and CDR2 YYNGEE come from the germline V gene. Losses at the gene ends were 9 bases for V and 8 bases for J; bases not matched to a gene: 8. CDR3 sequence reads: CATGTGGGRGYTF. In nucleotides, the CDR3 is TGTGCCACCGGGACAGGGGGCGGTCGGGGCTACACCTTC.

The chain couples TRBV6-1 to TRBJ1-5; tentative D call: TRBD1 (5 bases). CDR1 is MNHNS and CDR2 is SASEGT in the germline V gene. Trimming removed 5 bases from V and 5 bases from J, with 16 bases in between. The CDR3 covers 15 residues. CDR3 nucleotide sequence: TGTGCCAGCAGTACCCTGGGTGGGGGGTATCAGCCCCAGCATTTT. The encoded protein is CASSTLGGGYQPQHF.

The chain uses TRBV28 and TRBJ1-5, with D perhaps TRBD1 (6 bases). There are 16 residues in the CDR3. The V gene's germline CDR1 is MDHEN and CDR2 SYDVKM. V lost 4 bases and J lost 3, with 16 bases in between. CDR3 sequence (DNA): TGTGCCAGCAGTTCCACTCAGGGGCCAAACAATCAGCCCCAGCATTTT. Protein sequence: CASSSTQGPNNQPQHF.

V usage is TRBV18 and J usage is TRBJ2-7, with 7 bases lining up with TRBD1. The V and J ends lost 2 bases and 9 bases, in that order; junction bases with no gene match: 7. The CDR3 covers 13 residues. CDR1 is KGHSH and CDR2 is LQKENI in the germline V gene. The CDR3 DNA follows: TGTGCCAGCTCACCAACAGGGGAGTCCGTGCAGTACTTC. Translation: CASSPTGESVQYF. Combining the CDR3 with reference TRBV18 and TRBJ2-7 gives the whole variable domain NAGVMQNPRHLVRRRGQEARLRCSPMKGHSHVYWYRQLPEEGLKFMVYLQKENIIDESGMPKERFSAEFPKEGPSILRIQQVVRGDSAAYFCASSPTGESVQYFGPGTRLTVT.

This chain uses TRBV2 with TRBJ2-4; no clear D. Germline lookup yields CDR1 SNHLY and CDR2 FYNNEI. V was shortened by 3 bases and J by 0 bases, with 12 bases between the two germline ends. This CDR3 has 16 amino acids. CDR3 in amino acids: CASSDVTVPAKNIQYF. The CDR3 bases are TGTGCCAGCAGTGATGTCACAGTGCCAGCCAAAAACATTCAGTACTTC.

The J gene is TRBJ2-7, the V gene TRBV5-4; 11 bases line up with TRBD2. Germline CDR1 reads SGHNT; CDR2 reads YYREEE (reference sequence). This CDR3 spans 16 amino acids. V trimming: 2 bases; J trimming: 0 bases; junction bases outside the gene matches: 4. The CDR3 region is CASSFPTSGGSYEQYF. Written as DNA, the CDR3 is TGTGCCAGCAGCTTCCCTACTAGCGGGGGCTCCTACGAGCAGTACTTC.

The gene calls are TRBV5-4 and TRBJ2-5, with TRBD1 matching 8 bases. Germline CDR1 SGHNT, CDR2 YYREEE (reference sequence). J lost 4 bases, V lost 3 bases, and 2 bases had no gene match. The CDR3 loop spans 13 amino acids. The CDR3 loop is CASSWQGAETQYF. DNA for the CDR3: TGTGCCAGCAGCTGGCAGGGGGCAGAGACCCAGTACTTC.

The rearrangement links TRBV5-6 to TRBJ2-7; TRBD2 matches at 14 bases. CDR3 length: 15 residues. The J segment lost 3 bases and the V segment lost 4 bases, leaving 3 bases of the junction unmatched. Germline V CDR1 and CDR2: SGHDT, YYEEEE. CDR3 sequence: CASSLGTSGSYEQYF. Written as DNA, the CDR3 is TGTGCCAGCAGCCTAGGGACTAGCGGGAGCTACGAGCAGTACTTC.

The chain has TRBV5-4 and TRBJ2-6; D not certain. Germline CDR1 reads SGHNT; CDR2 reads YYREEE (reference sequence). This CDR3 contains 14 residues. V was clipped by 4 bases and J by 13 bases, with 18 bases between them. The CDR3 DNA is TGTGCCAGCAGCGGCGTAAGTCTCCCTCGAGTCCTGACTTTC. This gives the protein CASSGVSLPRVLTF.

The rearrangement links TRBV27 to TRBJ2-2; D is unclear. Trimming left V 6 bases short and J 1 base short, with 12 bases between. The V gene's germline CDR1 is MNHEY and CDR2 SMNVEV (reference sequence). The CDR3 covers 15 residues. CDR3 region: CASSYGRRNTGELFF. DNA of the CDR3: TGTGCCAGCAGCTACGGACGGAGGAACACCGGGGAGCTGTTTTTT.

Details on this clone: Different DNA sequences within this sample yield the same CDR3. This chain links TRBV10-3 with TRBJ2-4; 8 bases map to TRBD2. Germline V gene sequence: CDR1 ENHRY, CDR2 SYGVKD. J was trimmed by 4 bases and V by 3 bases; bases with no gene match: 5. The CDR3 is 15 amino acids. This CDR3 reads CAISDSGGGKNIQYF. CDR3 coding DNA: TGTGCCATCAGTGATTCGGGAGGGGGGAAAAACATTCAGTACTTC.

This chain uses TRBV15 with TRBJ2-2; the match to TRBD2 covers 10 bases. CDR1 LNHNV and CDR2 YYDKDF come from the germline V gene (reference sequence). The CDR3 loop spans 15 amino acids. After removal of 7 bases from V and 5 bases from J, the junction contained 7 bases not matched to a gene. In DNA form, the CDR3 reads TGTGCCACCACCGTGGGACTAGCGAGGACCGGGGAGCTGTTTTTT. Protein sequence: CATTVGLARTGELFF.

The chain joins TRBV5-1 to TRBJ2-3; 10 positions match TRBD2. This CDR3 spans 17 amino acids. The trim removed 0 bases at V and 2 bases at J, leaving 6 bases unmatched. Germline V gene sequence: CDR1 SGHRS, CDR2 YFSETQ. CDR3 nucleotides: TGCGCCAGCAGCTTGGAGGCTAGCGGGAGTGCCACAGATACGCAGTATTTT. Encoded protein: CASSLEASGSATDTQYF. The variable domain in full, with the rest retrieved from reference TRBV5-1 and TRBJ2-3, is KAGVTQTPRYLIKTRGQQVTLSCSPISGHRSVSWYQQTPGQGLQFLFEYFSETQRNKGNFPGRFSGRQFSNSRSEMNVSTLELGDSALYLCASSLEASGSATDTQYFGPGTRLTVL.

In this sample, this clone turned up a few times. V is TRBV5-1 and J is TRBJ2-2; the D gene could be TRBD1 or TRBD2 (6 bases each). The CDR3 sequence is 14 residues long. Trimming shortened V by 2 bases and J by 4 bases, and 9 bases separated the two germline ends. Germline lookup yields CDR1 SGHRS and CDR2 YFSETQ. CDR3 bases: TGCGCCAGCAGCTTAGGGGGGTTCACCGGGGAGCTGTTTTTT. Its protein product is CASSLGGFTGELFF. Together with reference TRBV5-1 and TRBJ2-2, the CDR3 gives the full variable domain: KAGVTQTPRYLIKTRGQQVTLSCSPISGHRSVSWYQQTPGQGLQFLFEYFSETQRNKGNFPGRFSGRQFSNSRSEMNVSTLELGDSALYLCASSLGGFTGELFFGEGSRLTVL.

This clone is a singleton in its sample. Different DNA sequences within this sample yield the same CDR3. The chain carries TRBV18 and TRBJ2-3; D ambiguous. Trimming left V 0 bases short and J 4 bases short, with 2 bases between. Germline CDR1 reads KGHSH; CDR2 reads LQKENI. The CDR3 contains 12 residues. CDR3 sequence (DNA): TGTGCCAGCTCACCACCGTCAGATACGCAGTATTTT. Protein product: CASSPPSDTQYF.

J is TRBJ2-7 and V is TRBV5-1; tentatively, D is TRBD1 or TRBD2 (5 bases each). The CDR3 covers 14 residues. CDR1 SGHRS and CDR2 YFSETQ come from the germline V gene. The V gene lost 1 base and the J gene lost 2 bases, with 10 bases spanning the gap. This CDR3 is CASSLTGPTYEQYF. The DNA for the CDR3 is TGCGCCAGCAGCTTGACGGGACCTACCTACGAGCAGTACTTC. Complete variable domain (other parts from reference TRBV5-1 and TRBJ2-7): KAGVTQTPRYLIKTRGQQVTLSCSPISGHRSVSWYQQTPGQGLQFLFEYFSETQRNKGNFPGRFSGRQFSNSRSEMNVSTLELGDSALYLCASSLTGPTYEQYFGPGTRLTVT.